The clone carrying this T cell receptor beta chain was seen only a few times. Its matching antigen is unknown. The V and J ends lost 1 base and 10 bases respectively, with 8 bases between them. This CDR3 spans 12 amino acids. Germline CDR1 reads SEHNR; CDR2 reads FQNEAQ (reference sequence). TCRdb reprocessed the 5' RACE reads via MiXCR and lists one record per CDR3 protein. The profile shows under 65,000 distinct CDR3 sequences, roughly 30% of them singletons. Study results and caveats: Larger-cohort validation covered only one TCR beta V-J rearrangement.

This receptor was identified in a female donor with breast cancer. Sequenced input: tumor-infiltrating memory CD4+ T cells sorted from the breast tumor. Indicated subset: memory CD4+ T cells, CD4+CD45RO+CD25-. The rearrangement links TRBV7-9 to TRBJ2-1; D is undetermined. The CDR3 region is CASSLVGEEQFF. The CDR3 nucleotides read TGTGCCAGCAGCTTAGTTGGTGAGGAGCAGTTCTTC.